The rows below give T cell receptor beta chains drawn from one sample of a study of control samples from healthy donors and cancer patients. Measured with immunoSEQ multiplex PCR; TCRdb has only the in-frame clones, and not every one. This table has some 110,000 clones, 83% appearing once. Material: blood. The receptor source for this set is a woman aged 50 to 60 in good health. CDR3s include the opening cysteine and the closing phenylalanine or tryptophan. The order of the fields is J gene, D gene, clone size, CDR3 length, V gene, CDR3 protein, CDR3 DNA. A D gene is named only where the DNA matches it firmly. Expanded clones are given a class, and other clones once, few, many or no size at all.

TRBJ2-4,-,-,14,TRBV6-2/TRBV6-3,CASSYSGFQNIQYF,TGTGCCAGCAGTTACTCGGGATTCCAAAACATTCAGTACTTC
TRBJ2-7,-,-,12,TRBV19,CASTSSSYEQYF,TGTGCCAGTACAAGTAGCTCCTACGAGCAGTACTTC
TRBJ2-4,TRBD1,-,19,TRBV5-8,CASSAPTGTGDYRANIQYF,TGTGCCAGCAGCGCTCCGACGGGGACAGGGGACTACCGGGCCAACATTCAGTACTTC
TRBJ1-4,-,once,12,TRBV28,CASSRGREKLFF,TGTGCCAGCTCCCGAGGACGTGAAAAACTGTTTTTT
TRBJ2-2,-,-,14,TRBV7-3,CASSLGQGTGELFF,TGTGCCAGCAGCTTGGGCCAGGGGACCGGGGAGCTGTTTTTT
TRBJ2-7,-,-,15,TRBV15,CATSRLAGASGEQYF,TGTGCCACCAGCAGGTTGGCAGGGGCGTCGGGCGAGCAGTACTTC
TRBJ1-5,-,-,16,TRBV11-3,CASSLALGESNQPQHF,TGTGCCAGCAGCTTAGCCCTGGGGGAGAGCAATCAGCCCCAGCATTTT
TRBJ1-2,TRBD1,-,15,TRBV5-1,CASSRAGQTNYGYTF,TGCGCCAGCAGCCGAGCGGGACAGACTAACTATGGCTACACCTTC
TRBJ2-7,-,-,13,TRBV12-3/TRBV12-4,CASSPAGPYEQYF,TGTGCCAGCAGCCCGGCGGGCCCCTACGAGCAGTACTTC
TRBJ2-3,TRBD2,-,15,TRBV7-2,CASSYQRGATDTQYF,TGTGCCAGCAGCTACCAGCGGGGGGCCACAGATACGCAGTATTTT
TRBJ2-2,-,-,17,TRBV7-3,CASSFAGAWGPPGELFF,TGTGCCAGCAGCTTCGCGGGGGCTTGGGGCCCTCCCGGGGAGCTGTTTTTT
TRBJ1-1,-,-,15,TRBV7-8,CASSLVGGLNTEAFF,TGTGCCAGCAGCTTAGTGGGGGGTTTGAACACTGAAGCTTTCTTT
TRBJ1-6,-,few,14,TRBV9,CASSVGGFDSPLHF,TGTGCCAGCAGCGTAGGAGGGTTTGATTCACCCCTCCACTTT
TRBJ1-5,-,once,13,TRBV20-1,CSASLGHNQPQHF,TGCAGTGCTAGTTTGGGGCATAATCAGCCCCAGCATTTT
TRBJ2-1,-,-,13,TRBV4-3,CASSQVDNNEQFF,TGCGCCAGCAGCCAAGTGGACAACAATGAGCAGTTCTTC
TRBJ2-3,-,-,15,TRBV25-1,CASSEERLGTDTQYF,TGTGCCAGCAGTGAAGAGCGTCTGGGCACAGATACGCAGTATTTT
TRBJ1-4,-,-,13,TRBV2,CASRIMLNEKLFF,TGTGCCAGCAGAATAATGCTTAATGAAAAACTGTTTTTT
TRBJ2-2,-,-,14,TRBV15,CATSREYLTGELFF,TGTGCCACCAGCAGAGAATACCTCACCGGGGAGCTGTTTTTT
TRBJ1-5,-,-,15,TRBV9,CASSVSVQEDQPQHF,TGTGCCAGCAGCGTCTCGGTACAGGAAGATCAGCCCCAGCATTTT
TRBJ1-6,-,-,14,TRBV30,CAWSTNPYNSPLHF,TGTGCCTGGAGTACAAATCCTTATAATTCACCCCTCCACTTT
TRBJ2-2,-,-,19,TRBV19,CASTPIRTTMPANTGELFF,TGTGCCAGTACCCCGATCAGGACAACCATGCCCGCGAACACCGGGGAGCTGTTTTTT
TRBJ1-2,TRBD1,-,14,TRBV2,CASSRPTGSYGYTF,TGTGCCAGCAGTAGGCCGACAGGGAGCTATGGCTACACCTTC
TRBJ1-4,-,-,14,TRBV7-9,CASSPGTTNEKLFF,TGTGCCAGCAGTCCGGGCACAACTAATGAAAAACTGTTTTTT
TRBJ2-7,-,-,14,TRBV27,CASSLFPDGYEQYF,TGTGCCAGCAGTTTATTCCCCGACGGCTACGAGCAGTACTTC
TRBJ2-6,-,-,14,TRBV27,CASKGFSGANVLTF,TGTGCCAGCAAAGGGTTCTCTGGGGCCAACGTCCTGACTTTC
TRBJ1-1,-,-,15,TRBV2,CASSERQGSITEAFF,TGTGCCAGCAGTGAACGGCAGGGGTCAATTACTGAAGCTTTCTTT
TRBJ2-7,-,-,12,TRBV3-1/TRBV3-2,CASSLRVSEQYF,TGTGCCAGCAGCCTCAGGGTCAGCGAGCAGTACTTC
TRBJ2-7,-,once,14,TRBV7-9,CASSLGDRTYEQYF,TGTGCCAGCAGCTTAGGGGACCGGACTTACGAGCAGTACTTC
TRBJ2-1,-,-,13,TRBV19,CASTAVPYNEQFF,TGTGCCAGTACCGCGGTTCCTTACAATGAGCAGTTCTTC
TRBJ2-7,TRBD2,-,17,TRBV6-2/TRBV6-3,CASSYSPVAGGLGEQYF,TGTGCCAGCAGTTACTCGCCCGTAGCGGGGGGGCTAGGCGAGCAGTACTTC
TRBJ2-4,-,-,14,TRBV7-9,CASSKQGGKDIQYF,TGTGCCAGCAGTAAACAGGGGGGGAAGGACATTCAGTACTTC
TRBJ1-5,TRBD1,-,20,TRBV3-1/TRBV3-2,CASTFFHRDRESASNQPQHF,TGTGCCAGCACCTTCTTCCACCGGGACAGGGAATCGGCGAGCAATCAGCCCCAGCATTTT
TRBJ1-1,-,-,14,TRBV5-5,CASSPIGGRTEAFF,TGTGCCAGCAGCCCCATTGGGGGGAGAACTGAAGCTTTCTTT
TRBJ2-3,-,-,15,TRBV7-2,CASSPWSPSTDTQYF,TGTGCCAGCAGCCCCTGGAGCCCTAGCACAGATACGCAGTATTTT
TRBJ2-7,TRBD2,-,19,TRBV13,CASSLRQNLGASGVYEQYF,TGTGCCAGCAGCTTACGCCAAAACCTCGGGGCTAGCGGGGTATACGAGCAGTACTTC
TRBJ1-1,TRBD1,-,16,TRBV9,CASSVVAGGTNTEAFF,TGTGCCAGCAGCGTAGTGGCAGGGGGTACTAACACTGAAGCTTTCTTT
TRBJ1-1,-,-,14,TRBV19,CASSIAVRNTEAFF,TGTGCCAGTAGTATCGCCGTACGGAACACTGAAGCTTTCTTT
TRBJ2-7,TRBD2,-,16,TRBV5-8,CASSLATGGITYEQYF,TGTGCCAGCAGCTTGGCCACCGGGGGGATAACCTACGAGCAGTACTTC
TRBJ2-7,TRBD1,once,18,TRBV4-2,CASSLGTGTHPPSYEQYF,TGTGCCAGCAGCCTAGGGACAGGGACCCACCCACCGTCCTACGAGCAGTACTTC
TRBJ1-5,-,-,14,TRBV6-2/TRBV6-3,CASSYLNSNQPQHF,TGTGCCAGCAGTTACTTAAATAGCAATCAGCCCCAGCATTTT
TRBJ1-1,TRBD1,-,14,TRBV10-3,CAIRKQGQGTEAFF,TGTGCCATCAGAAAACAGGGGCAGGGCACTGAAGCTTTCTTT
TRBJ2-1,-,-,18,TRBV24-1,CATSDRSKGFSSYNEQFF,TGTGCCACCAGTGATCGATCTAAGGGGTTTAGCTCCTACAATGAGCAGTTCTTC
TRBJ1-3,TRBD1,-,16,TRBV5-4,CASSVDRGLSGNTIYF,TGTGCCAGCAGCGTGGACAGGGGGCTCTCTGGAAACACCATATATTTT
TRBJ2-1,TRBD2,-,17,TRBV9,CASSRLPTSGKGYEQFF,TGTGCCAGCAGTCGCCTACCCACTAGCGGGAAAGGTTATGAGCAGTTCTTC
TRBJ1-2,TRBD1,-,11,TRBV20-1,CSVRGLIGYTF,TGCAGTGTCAGGGGGCTGATTGGCTACACCTTC
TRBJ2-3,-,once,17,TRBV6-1,CASSGGGFSSYTDTQYF,TGTGCCAGCAGTGGGGGTGGTTTTTCATCGTACACAGATACGCAGTATTTT
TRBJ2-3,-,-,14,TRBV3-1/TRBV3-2,CASSQAGNTDTQYF,TGTGCCAGCAGCCAAGCGGGAAACACAGATACGCAGTATTTT
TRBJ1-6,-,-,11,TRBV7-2,CASSLNSPLHF,TGTGCCAGCAGCTTAAATTCACCCCTCCACTTT
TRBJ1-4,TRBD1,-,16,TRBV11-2,CASSLDMGQANEKLFF,TGTGCCAGCAGCTTAGATATGGGACAGGCGAATGAAAAACTGTTTTTT
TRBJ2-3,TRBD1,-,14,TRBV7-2,CASSKDRGTDTQYF,TGTGCCAGCAGTAAGGACAGGGGGACAGATACGCAGTATTTT
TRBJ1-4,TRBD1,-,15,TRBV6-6,CASRRTGATNEKLFF,TGTGCCAGCAGACGGACAGGGGCAACTAATGAAAAACTGTTTTTT